Below, 30 T cell receptor beta chains from the same sample are listed, as sequenced in a study of T-cell reconstitution after alpha-beta-depleted transplantation in children. Unique molecular identifiers tagged the TCRbeta library. TCRdb reprocessed the PCR reads with MiXCR, giving one entry per CDR3 protein. The sample holds approximately 400,000 distinct CDR3 sequences, about 16% seen once. The source was PBMCs, mostly from graft donor cells, collected 360 days after TCRalphabeta/CD19-depleted stem cell transplant. These receptors were collected from a boy under two years old who had a stem cell transplant for Wiskott-Aldrich syndrome, so the T cells may come from the graft donor.

This clonotype appeared a few times. The chain uses TRBV11-2 and TRBJ2-7; D may match TRBD1 or TRBD2 (5 bases each). This CDR3 comprises 14 residues. Germline V lookup: CDR1 SGHAT, CDR2 FQNNGV. V lost 6 bases and J 3 bases, leaving 15 bases between the germline ends. This chain's CDR3 is CASRVPGRIYEQYF. In DNA form, the CDR3 reads TGTGCCAGCAGGGTCCCGGGACGGATCTACGAGCAGTACTTC.

This sequence joins TRBV11-2 and TRBJ2-1; TRBD2 aligns across 9 bases. The germline V gene encodes CDR1 SGHAT and CDR2 FQNNGV. After removal of 1 base from V and 1 base from J, the junction contained 8 bases not matched to a gene. The CDR3 has 18 amino acids. In DNA, the CDR3 is TGTGCCAGCAGCTTAGTGTGGGGCGGGGGGGCATCCTACAATGAGCAGTTCTTC. Translated: CASSLVWGGGASYNEQFF.

The chain couples TRBV6-1 to TRBJ2-7; 15 bases align to TRBD2. V lost 4 bases, J lost 0 bases, and 4 bases stayed unmatched. The length of the CDR3 is 17 residues. The germline V gene has CDR1 MNHNS and CDR2 SASEGT. The CDR3 here is CASSVGLAGGLSYEQYF. For the CDR3, the DNA is TGTGCCAGCAGTGTGGGACTAGCGGGGGGTCTCTCCTACGAGCAGTACTTC.

Here the CDR3 reads CASSFQGASYEQYF. Here the CDR3 DNA reads TGTGCCAGCAGTTTCCAGGGGGCTTCCTACGAGCAGTACTTC. The rearrangement joins TRBV27 to TRBJ2-7; 8 nucleotides line up with TRBD1. Germline values: CDR1 MNHEY, CDR2 SMNVEV (reference sequence). This CDR3 contains 14 residues. The J segment lost 1 base and the V segment lost 3 bases, leaving 2 bases of the junction unmatched.

This clonotype has more than one count but fewer than ten. The chain uses TRBV5-1 and TRBJ2-3; the match to TRBD1 covers 7 bases. The junction had 3 bases not matched to a gene; V was cut back by 3 bases and J by 5 bases. Per the germline V gene, CDR1 is SGHRS and CDR2 is YFSETQ. The CDR3 length is 13 residues. The DNA for the CDR3 is TGCGCCAGCAGCTCTCACAGGGGAGATACGCAGTATTTT. This encodes CASSSHRGDTQYF.

The CDR3, as DNA: TGTGCCAGCAGCTTAGCACTAGCGGGGAGGAGTACGCAGTATTTT. Amino acids: CASSLALAGRSTQYF. The chain has TRBV7-6 and TRBJ2-3; 10 bases are shared with TRBD2. The germline V gene has CDR1 SGHVS and CDR2 FNYEAQ. The CDR3 sequence is 15 residues long. V lost 0 bases and J lost 8; bases outside the gene matches: 5. Using reference TRBV7-6 and TRBJ2-3 for the parts outside the CDR3, the full variable domain is GAGVSQSPRYKVTKRGQDVALRCDPISGHVSLYWYRQALGQGPEFLTYFNYEAQQDKSGLPNDRFSAERPEGSISTLTIQRTEQRDSAMYRCASSLALAGRSTQYFGPGTRLTVL.

V and J are TRBV7-9 and TRBJ1-1; 7 nucleotides align to TRBD1. This CDR3 region has 14 residues. Trimming removed 5 bases from V and 5 bases from J; junction bases left unmatched: 8. From germline, CDR1 is SEHNR and CDR2 FQNEAQ (reference sequence). The CDR3 sequence: CASSQFGTATEAFF. Written as DNA, the CDR3 is TGTGCCAGCAGCCAATTTGGGACAGCTACTGAAGCTTTCTTT. The complete variable domain, with remaining parts taken from reference TRBV7-9 and TRBJ1-1, reads DTGVSQNPRHKITKRGQNVTFRCDPISEHNRLYWYRQTLGQGPEFLTYFQNEAQLEKSRLLSDRFSAERPKGSFSTLEIQRTEQGDSAMYLCASSQFGTATEAFFGQGTRLTVV.

This clonotype was seen only a few times. The chain carries TRBV4-3 and TRBJ2-1; tentative D call: TRBD1 (5 bases). V lost 5 bases to trimming and J lost 2 bases, with 13 bases between them. Germline V lookup: CDR1 LGHNA, CDR2 YSLEER. The CDR3 runs 15 residues. The CDR3 reads CASSFGRAAYNEQFF. CDR3 nucleotides: TGCGCCAGCAGCTTTGGCAGGGCAGCCTACAATGAGCAGTTCTTC.

J is TRBJ2-1 and V is TRBV7-8; D is unclear. Germline CDR1 reads SGHVS; CDR2 reads FQNEAQ. The ends were cut back, 5 bases at V and 10 bases at J, with 18 bases in the middle. This CDR3 contains 14 residues. The chain's CDR3 is CASSVTPIVQEQFF. The CDR3 coding sequence is TGTGCCAGCAGCGTTACCCCTATTGTACAGGAGCAGTTCTTC.

This clonotype was counted a single time. The chain combines TRBV10-3 with TRBJ2-7; TRBD2 is a possible D gene (6 bases). The V end lost 11 bases, the J end lost 0 bases, and 17 bases lay between the germline ends. CDR3 size: 14 residues. The germline V gene encodes CDR1 ENHRY and CDR2 SYGVKD. The DNA for the CDR3 is TGTGCCTCCTCCAGGGCGGGATCCTCCTACGAGCAGTACTTC. Residues: CASSRAGSSYEQYF.

The rearrangement uses TRBV6-2 or TRBV6-3 and TRBJ1-5; D possibly corresponds to TRBD1 (5 bases). CDR3 length: 13 residues. V was pared by 5 bases and J by 9 bases, with 14 bases between. Germline V lookup: CDR1 MNHEY, CDR2 SVGEGT. The CDR3 here is CASSPGVVVPQHF. In DNA form, the CDR3 reads TGTGCCAGCAGTCCGGGGGTTGTGGTGCCCCAGCATTTT.

The chain has TRBV20-1 and TRBJ1-2; the D gene is possibly TRBD1 (5 bases). The V end lost 6 bases, the J end lost 7 bases, and 12 bases lay between the germline ends. The CDR3 runs 11 residues. Germline V CDR1 and CDR2: DFQATT, SNEGSKA (reference sequence). The CDR3 region is CSARRGSGYTF. The CDR3 region has the DNA TGCAGTGCCCGAAGGGGCTCTGGCTACACCTTC.

This clonotype was counted at least ten times. The J gene is TRBJ2-2, the V gene TRBV5-1, with 10 positions matching TRBD2. Trimming cost V 2 bases and J 4 bases; bases outside gene matches: 5. Germline V CDR1 and CDR2: SGHRS, YFSETQ. The CDR3 spans 16 residues. This chain's CDR3 is CASSLTLAGSTGELFF. CDR3 DNA: TGCGCCAGCAGCTTAACACTAGCGGGGAGCACCGGGGAGCTGTTTTTT.

This clonotype was recorded many times. The chain uses TRBV7-2 and TRBJ2-7, with TRBD1 as a possible D gene (5 bases). The CDR3 consists of 13 residues. Germline V gives CDR1 SGHTA, CDR2 FQGNSA. The V and J ends lost 0 bases and 6 bases respectively, with 9 bases between them. This CDR3 reads CASSLARGGEQYF. The CDR3 DNA reads TGTGCCAGCAGCTTAGCTAGGGGTGGCGAGCAGTACTTC.

This clonotype was counted only a few times. The V and J genes are TRBV6-1 and TRBJ2-3, with TRBD2 matching over 10 bases. V lost 5 bases and J lost 5; bases outside the gene matches: 7. Germline values: CDR1 MNHNS, CDR2 SASEGT. The CDR3 runs to 15 residues. The CDR3 DNA follows: TGTGCCAGCAGTCCGCTAGCGGGAGTGGTAGATACGCAGTATTTT. This translates into CASSPLAGVVDTQYF.

The V call is TRBV5-4, the J call TRBJ2-7; D remains ambiguous. This CDR3 is 14 amino acids long. Germline CDR1 reads SGHNT; CDR2 reads YYREEE (reference sequence). Trimming shortened V by 1 base and J by 7 bases, and 15 bases separated the two germline ends. The CDR3 loop reads CASSLWVPAGEQYF. The CDR3 DNA is TGTGCCAGCAGCTTGTGGGTGCCGGCTGGGGAGCAGTACTTC.

This chain connects TRBV7-9 to TRBJ1-1; D remains unclear. Germline CDR1 is SEHNR and CDR2 is FQNEAQ (reference sequence). This CDR3 is 15 amino acids long. V lost 2 bases to trimming and J lost 4 bases, with 14 bases between them. CDR3 nucleotide sequence: TGTGCCAGCAGCTTATCCGGGTTTGGGCTCACTGAAGCTTTCTTT. It yields the protein CASSLSGFGLTEAFF.

This chain links TRBV10-2 with TRBJ2-5; 9 bases map to TRBD1. Germline V gene lookup returns CDR1 WSHSY and CDR2 SAAADI. The CDR3 totals 14 residues. V lost 5 bases to trimming and J lost 5 bases; unmatched junction nucleotides: 6. The CDR3 spells CASSPGTGRETQYF. The CDR3 nucleotides read TGCGCCAGCAGTCCCGGGACAGGGAGGGAGACCCAGTACTTC.

This clonotype was counted between two and nine times. This sequence joins TRBV12-3 or TRBV12-4 and TRBJ2-7; D uncertain. Trimming removed 1 base at V and 6 bases at J, with 4 bases between. The CDR3 is 11 residues long. The CDR3 reads CASSLDSEQYF. CDR3 in DNA: TGTGCCAGCAGTTTAGACAGCGAGCAGTACTTC.

This clonotype has more than one count but fewer than ten. In DNA form, the CDR3 reads TGTGCCACCAGTGGCAGGGCCAGTCCATCACTAGGGTCAACCTACAATGAGCAGTTCTTC. As protein: CATSGRASPSLGSTYNEQFF. This rearrangement joins TRBV24-1 to TRBJ2-1, with D possibly called TRBD1 or TRBD2 (5 bases each). V gave up 5 bases and J gave up 2 bases, with 27 bases separating them. The CDR3 extends over 20 amino acids. Per germline, CDR1 KGHDR and CDR2 SFDVKD.

V is TRBV20-1 and J is TRBJ1-6; D is perhaps TRBD1 (6 bases). This CDR3 contains 15 residues. The V gene lost 0 bases and the J gene lost 9 bases, with 15 bases spanning the gap. Germline-derived CDR1 and CDR2 are DFQATT and SNEGSKA (reference sequence). The CDR3 DNA reads TGCAGTGCTAGAGATCGGACAACAGGGACTTCACCCCTCCACTTT. Its protein product is CSARDRTTGTSPLHF.

The chain combines TRBV10-3 with TRBJ2-2, with a weak D call TRBD2 (7 bases). The germline V gene encodes CDR1 ENHRY and CDR2 SYGVKD. V dropped 4 bases and J dropped 4 bases, with 16 bases sitting between them. The CDR3 runs 16 residues. CDR3 in DNA: TGTGCCATCAGTGGCAAGGGGGGGGGAGTCACCGGGGAGCTGTTTTTT. Translating gives CAISGKGGGVTGELFF.

The rearrangement links TRBV9 to TRBJ2-7; TRBD1 matches 7 bases. Germline lookup yields CDR1 SGDLS and CDR2 YYNGEE. The length of the CDR3 is 15 residues. V was clipped by 4 bases and J by 2 bases; unmatched bases: 9. The CDR3 spells CASSPRTGYPYEQYF. For the CDR3, the DNA is TGTGCCAGCAGCCCCCGGACAGGATACCCCTACGAGCAGTACTTC.

The table lists this clonotype with many counts. The genes are TRBV24-1 and TRBJ2-5; no firm D call. Germline V gene lookup returns CDR1 KGHDR and CDR2 SFDVKD. CDR3 size: 14 residues. Trimming cost V 1 base and J 5 bases, with 10 bases left between them. The CDR3 nucleotides are TGTGCCACCAGTGATTTAAGAGACGGGGAGACCCAGTACTTC. Protein: CATSDLRDGETQYF.

This clonotype was recorded a few times. The chain employs TRBV7-9 and TRBJ1-1, with TRBD1 matching over 7 bases. This CDR3 has 15 amino acids. Germline V gene data show CDR1 as SEHNR and CDR2 as FQNEAQ (reference sequence). V was clipped by 5 bases and J by 3 bases; unmatched bases: 9. The CDR3 DNA reads TGTGCCAGCAGCCTACCGAACAGGGGAGACACTGAAGCTTTCTTT. Amino acid sequence: CASSLPNRGDTEAFF.

The rearrangement uses TRBV28 and TRBJ2-7, with a possible D match to TRBD1 (6 bases). The V and J ends lost 10 bases and 2 bases respectively, with 12 bases between them. Germline V lookup: CDR1 MDHEN, CDR2 SYDVKM. The CDR3 loop spans 12 amino acids. For the CDR3, the DNA is TGTGCCATTCGACAGGAGCCCTACGAGCAGTACTTC. Translated: CAIRQEPYEQYF.

This clonotype was counted only a few times. The chain links TRBV27 to TRBJ2-7; D is unclear. CDR1 and CDR2 from the germline V gene are MNHEY and SMNVEV (reference sequence). The ends were cut back, 3 bases at V and 3 bases at J, with 9 bases in the middle. The CDR3 consists of 13 residues. The CDR3, as DNA: TGTGCCAGCAGTTTCGGAGAGCGCTACGAGCAGTACTTC. The encoded protein is CASSFGERYEQYF.

The rearrangement joins TRBV5-1 to TRBJ2-2; TRBD2 matches 12 bases. V shed 3 bases and J 6 bases; nucleotides not matched to a gene: 3. Germline CDR1 is SGHRS and CDR2 is YFSETQ. The CDR3 covers 15 residues. The CDR3 nucleotides are TGCGCCAGCAGCTCGGGACTAGCGGGCCCCGGGGAGCTGTTTTTT. Amino acids: CASSSGLAGPGELFF.

The CDR3 protein is CASKGAGAYNEQFF. CDR3 DNA sequence: TGCGCCAGTAAGGGAGCGGGGGCATACAATGAGCAGTTCTTC. The chain recombines TRBV5-1 with TRBJ2-1; 8 bases agree with TRBD2. Trimming cost V 8 bases and J 4 bases; bases outside gene matches: 8. The CDR3 consists of 14 residues. Per the germline V gene, CDR1 is SGHRS and CDR2 is YFSETQ. The whole variable domain, remainder taken from reference TRBV5-1 and TRBJ2-1, is KAGVTQTPRYLIKTRGQQVTLSCSPISGHRSVSWYQQTPGQGLQFLFEYFSETQRNKGNFPGRFSGRQFSNSRSEMNVSTLELGDSALYLCASKGAGAYNEQFFGPGTRLTVL.

The chain recombines TRBV10-3 with TRBJ1-5; D gene unclear. The CDR3 totals 14 residues. The V gene lost 3 bases and the J gene lost 4 bases, with 10 bases spanning the gap. Looked up from germline, CDR1 is ENHRY and CDR2 is SYGVKD. The CDR3 loop reads CAISEGNGNQPQHF. The CDR3 region has the DNA TGTGCCATCAGTGAAGGGAATGGAAATCAGCCCCAGCATTTT.